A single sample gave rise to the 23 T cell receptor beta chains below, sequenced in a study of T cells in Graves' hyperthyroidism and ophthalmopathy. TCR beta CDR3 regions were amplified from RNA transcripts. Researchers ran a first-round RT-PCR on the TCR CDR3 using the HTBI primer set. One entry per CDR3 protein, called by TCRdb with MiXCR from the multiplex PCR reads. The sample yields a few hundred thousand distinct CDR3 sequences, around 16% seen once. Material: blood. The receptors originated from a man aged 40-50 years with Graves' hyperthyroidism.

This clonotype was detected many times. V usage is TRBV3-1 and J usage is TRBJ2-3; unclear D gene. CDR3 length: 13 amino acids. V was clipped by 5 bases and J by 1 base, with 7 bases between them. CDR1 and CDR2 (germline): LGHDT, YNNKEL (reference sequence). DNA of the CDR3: TGTGCCAGCAGCGAAGCTCGCACAGATACGCAGTATTTT. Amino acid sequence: CASSEARTDTQYF.

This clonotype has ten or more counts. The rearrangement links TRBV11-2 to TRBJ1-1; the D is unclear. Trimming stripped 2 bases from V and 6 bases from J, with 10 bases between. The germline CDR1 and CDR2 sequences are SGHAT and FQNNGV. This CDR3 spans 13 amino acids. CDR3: CASSLLPGAEAFF. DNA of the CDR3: TGTGCCAGCAGCTTATTGCCAGGAGCTGAAGCTTTCTTT.

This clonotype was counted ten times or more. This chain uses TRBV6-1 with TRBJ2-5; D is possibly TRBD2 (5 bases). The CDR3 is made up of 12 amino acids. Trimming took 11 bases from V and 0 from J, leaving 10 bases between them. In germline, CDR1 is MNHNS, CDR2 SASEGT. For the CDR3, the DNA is TGTGCCGGCGGGCGAAACCAAGAGACCCAGTACTTC. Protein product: CAGGRNQETQYF.

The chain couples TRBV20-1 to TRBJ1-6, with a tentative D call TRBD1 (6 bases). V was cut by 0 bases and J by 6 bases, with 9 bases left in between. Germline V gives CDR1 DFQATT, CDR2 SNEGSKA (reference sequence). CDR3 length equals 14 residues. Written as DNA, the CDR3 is TGCAGTGCTAGAGACAGGGGAGTTAATTCACCCCTCCACTTT. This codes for CSARDRGVNSPLHF.

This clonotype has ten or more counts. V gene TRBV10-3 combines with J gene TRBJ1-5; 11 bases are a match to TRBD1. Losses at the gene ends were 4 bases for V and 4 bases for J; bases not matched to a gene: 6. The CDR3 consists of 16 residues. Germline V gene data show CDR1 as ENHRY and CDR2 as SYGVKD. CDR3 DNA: TGTGCCATCAGTGGGATCGGGACAGGGGGGAATCAGCCCCAGCATTTT. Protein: CAISGIGTGGNQPQHF.

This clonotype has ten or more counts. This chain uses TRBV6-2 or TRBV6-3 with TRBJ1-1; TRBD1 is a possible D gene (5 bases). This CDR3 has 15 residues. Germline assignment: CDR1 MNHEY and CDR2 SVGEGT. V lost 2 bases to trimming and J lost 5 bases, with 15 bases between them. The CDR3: CASSYPVVEGTEAFF. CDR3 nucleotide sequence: TGTGCCAGCAGTTACCCGGTTGTAGAGGGGACTGAAGCTTTCTTT.

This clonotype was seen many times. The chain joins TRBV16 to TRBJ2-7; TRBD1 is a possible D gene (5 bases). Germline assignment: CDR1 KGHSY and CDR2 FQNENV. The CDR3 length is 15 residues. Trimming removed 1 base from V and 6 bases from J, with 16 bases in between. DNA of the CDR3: TGTGCCAGCAGCCAATTTCAGGACATTCCCTCCGAGCAGTACTTC. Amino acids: CASSQFQDIPSEQYF.

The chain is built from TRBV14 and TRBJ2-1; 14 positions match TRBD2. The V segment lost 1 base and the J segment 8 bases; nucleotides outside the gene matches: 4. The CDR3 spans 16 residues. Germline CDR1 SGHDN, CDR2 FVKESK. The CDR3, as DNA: TGTGCCAGCAGCCAAGTAGGGACTAGCGGGAGAGATGAGCAGTTCTTC. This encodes CASSQVGTSGRDEQFF.

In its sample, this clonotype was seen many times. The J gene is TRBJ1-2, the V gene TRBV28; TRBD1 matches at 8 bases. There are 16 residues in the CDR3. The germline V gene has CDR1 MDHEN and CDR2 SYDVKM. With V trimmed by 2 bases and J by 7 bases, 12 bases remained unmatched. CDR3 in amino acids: CASSLIGQGRHSGYTF. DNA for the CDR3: TGTGCCAGCAGTTTAATAGGACAGGGTAGACATTCTGGCTACACCTTC.

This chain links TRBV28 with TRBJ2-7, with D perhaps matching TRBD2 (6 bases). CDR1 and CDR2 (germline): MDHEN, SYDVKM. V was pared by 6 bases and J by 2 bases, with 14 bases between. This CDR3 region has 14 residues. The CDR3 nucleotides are TGTGCCAGCAGAACAGAGCGGGTCGCCTACGAGCAGTACTTC. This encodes CASRTERVAYEQYF.

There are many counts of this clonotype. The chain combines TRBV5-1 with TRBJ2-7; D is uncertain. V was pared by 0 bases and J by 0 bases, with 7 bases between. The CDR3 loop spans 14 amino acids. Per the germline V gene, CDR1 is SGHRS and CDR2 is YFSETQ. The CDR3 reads CASSLVSSSYEQYF. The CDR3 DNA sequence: TGCGCCAGCAGCTTGGTGTCTTCCTCCTACGAGCAGTACTTC.

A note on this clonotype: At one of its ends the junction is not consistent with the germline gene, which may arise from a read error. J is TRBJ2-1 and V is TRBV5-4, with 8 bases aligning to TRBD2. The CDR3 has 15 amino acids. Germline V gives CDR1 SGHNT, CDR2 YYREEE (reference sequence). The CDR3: CASSLVASGYNGQFF. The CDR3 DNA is TGTGCCAGCAGCTTGGTGGCTAGCGGGTACAATGGGCAGTTCTTC. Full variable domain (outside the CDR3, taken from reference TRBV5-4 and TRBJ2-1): ETGVTQSPTHLIKTRGQQVTLRCSSQSGHNTVSWYQQALGQGPQFIFQYYREEENGRGNFPPRFSGLQFPNYSSELNVNALELDDSALYLCASSLVASGYNGQFFGPGTRLTVL.

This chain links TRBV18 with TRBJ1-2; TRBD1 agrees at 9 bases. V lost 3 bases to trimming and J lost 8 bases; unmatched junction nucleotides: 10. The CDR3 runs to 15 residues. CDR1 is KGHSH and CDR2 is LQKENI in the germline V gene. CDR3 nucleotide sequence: TGTGCCAGCTCACCTAGACAGGGGGTTACGGACGGCTACACCTTC. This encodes CASSPRQGVTDGYTF.

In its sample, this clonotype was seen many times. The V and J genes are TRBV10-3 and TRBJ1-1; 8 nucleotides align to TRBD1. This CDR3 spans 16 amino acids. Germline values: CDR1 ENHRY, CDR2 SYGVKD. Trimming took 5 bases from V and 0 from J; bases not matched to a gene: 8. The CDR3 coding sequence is TGTGCCATCAGTCTCGGGACAGGAAATCTGAACACTGAAGCTTTCTTT. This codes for CAISLGTGNLNTEAFF.

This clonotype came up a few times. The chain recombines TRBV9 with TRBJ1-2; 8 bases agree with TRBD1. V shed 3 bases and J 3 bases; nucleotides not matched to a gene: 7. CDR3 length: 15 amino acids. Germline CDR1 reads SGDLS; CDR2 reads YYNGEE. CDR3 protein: CASSAGQGDHYGYTF. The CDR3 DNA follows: TGTGCCAGCAGCGCCGGACAGGGCGACCACTATGGCTACACCTTC.

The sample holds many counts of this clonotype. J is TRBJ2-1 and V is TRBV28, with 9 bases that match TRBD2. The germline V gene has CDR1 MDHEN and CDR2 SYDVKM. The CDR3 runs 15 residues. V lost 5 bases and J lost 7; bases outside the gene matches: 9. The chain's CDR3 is CASSGTSGGHNEQFF. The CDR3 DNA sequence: TGTGCCAGCAGTGGAACCAGCGGGGGGCATAATGAGCAGTTCTTC.

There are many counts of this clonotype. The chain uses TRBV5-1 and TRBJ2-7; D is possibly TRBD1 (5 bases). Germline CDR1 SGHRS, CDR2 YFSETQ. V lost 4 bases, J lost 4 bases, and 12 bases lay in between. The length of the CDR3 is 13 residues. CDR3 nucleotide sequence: TGCGCCAGCAGCACCAACAGGTTTTACGAGCAGTACTTC. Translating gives CASSTNRFYEQYF.

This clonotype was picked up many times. The CDR3 DNA reads as TGTGCCTGGAGTCCGACCCTAGCAGATACGCAGTATTTT. As protein: CAWSPTLADTQYF. The J gene is TRBJ2-3, the V gene TRBV30, with unresolved D. CDR1 and CDR2 (germline): GTSNPN, SVGIG (reference sequence). Trimming left V 2 bases short and J 4 bases short, with 10 bases between. The CDR3 runs to 13 residues.

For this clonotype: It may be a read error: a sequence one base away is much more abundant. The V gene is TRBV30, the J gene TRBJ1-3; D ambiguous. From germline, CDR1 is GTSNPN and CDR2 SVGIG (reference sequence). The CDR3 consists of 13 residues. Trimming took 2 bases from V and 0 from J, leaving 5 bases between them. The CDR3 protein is CAWSRSSGNTIYF. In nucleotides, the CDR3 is TGTGCCTGGAGTCGAAGCTCTGGAAACACCATATATTTT.

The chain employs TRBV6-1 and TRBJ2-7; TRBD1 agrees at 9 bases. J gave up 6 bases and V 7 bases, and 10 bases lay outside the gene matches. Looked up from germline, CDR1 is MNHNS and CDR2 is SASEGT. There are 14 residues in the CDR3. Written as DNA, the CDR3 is TGTGCCAGCAACTACCGGGACAGGGTCGGCGAGCAGTACTTC. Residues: CASNYRDRVGEQYF.

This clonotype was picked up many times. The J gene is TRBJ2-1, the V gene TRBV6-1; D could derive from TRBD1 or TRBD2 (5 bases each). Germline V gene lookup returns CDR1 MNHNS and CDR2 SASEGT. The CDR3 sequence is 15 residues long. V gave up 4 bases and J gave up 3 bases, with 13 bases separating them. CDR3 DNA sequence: TGTGCCAGCAGTGGAGGGGAGACGAACTACAATGAGCAGTTCTTC. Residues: CASSGGETNYNEQFF.

The CDR3 loop is CSARVGSRQETQYF. In nucleotides, the CDR3 is TGCAGTGCTAGAGTGGGAAGCCGGCAAGAGACCCAGTACTTC. The chain employs TRBV20-1 and TRBJ2-5, with D uncertain. CDR3 size: 14 residues. V lost 1 base, J lost 2 bases, and 11 bases lay in between. Germline assignment: CDR1 DFQATT and CDR2 SNEGSKA (reference sequence).

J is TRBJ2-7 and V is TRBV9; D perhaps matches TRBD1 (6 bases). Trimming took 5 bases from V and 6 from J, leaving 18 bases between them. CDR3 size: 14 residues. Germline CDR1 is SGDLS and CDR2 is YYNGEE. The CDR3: CASSENRDSVEQYF. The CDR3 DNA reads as TGTGCCAGCAGTGAAAACAGGGATTCCGTCGAGCAGTACTTC.